These T cell receptor beta chains were read from a single sample in a study of blood T cell repertoires in COVID-19. The method was immunoSEQ multiplex PCR; TCRdb's version includes in-frame clones alone and lacks a portion of them. The data hold some 190,000 clones, with roughly 84% observed a single time. The source material was peripheral blood. The receptor source for this set is a woman of 80 years or more with acute or convalescent COVID-19. CDR3s include the opening cysteine and the closing phenylalanine or tryptophan. Fields, in order: V gene, D gene, clone size, J gene, CDR3 protein, CDR3 DNA. A D gene is named only where the DNA matches it firmly. Size values are once, few and many counts, or a class for expanded clones, and some rows have none.

TRBV7-8,.,few,TRBJ1-1,CASSLARDEAFF,TGTGCCAGCAGCTTAGCGAGGGATGAAGCTTTCTTT
TRBV11-2,TRBD1,.,TRBJ2-3,CASSRIPGGSTDTQYF,TGTGCCAGCAGCAGAATCCCAGGGGGAAGCACAGATACGCAGTATTTT
TRBV28,TRBD1,.,TRBJ2-5,CASSLVFGTGRMGYQETQYF,TGTGCCAGCAGTTTAGTGTTTGGGACAGGGAGGATGGGGTACCAAGAGACCCAGTACTTC
TRBV4-1,TRBD2,.,TRBJ2-5,CASSQWAGGVGTQYF,TGCGCCAGCAGCCAATGGGCGGGGGGCGTCGGGACCCAGTACTTC
TRBV10-2,.,.,TRBJ1-6,CASSVRGATSPLHF,TGCGCCAGCAGTGTTAGGGGCGCAACGTCACCCCTCCACTTT
TRBV28,TRBD2,.,TRBJ2-2,CASSFASGTGTGELFF,TGTGCCAGCAGTTTCGCTAGCGGGACGGGTACCGGGGAGCTGTTTTTT
TRBV4-3,.,.,TRBJ1-2,CASSQNPGSGGYTF,TGCGCCAGCAGCCAAAACCCAGGGTCTGGTGGCTACACCTTC
TRBV7-9,.,.,TRBJ2-1,CASSFFQDEQFF,TGTGCCAGCAGCTTTTTCCAGGATGAGCAGTTCTTC
TRBV7-9,.,.,TRBJ1-2,CASSSEGSLGYTF,TGTGCCAGCAGCTCGGAGGGGTCCCTTGGCTACACCTTC
TRBV18,.,.,TRBJ1-2,CASSTDNYGYTF,TGTGCCAGCTCAACAGACAACTATGGCTACACCTTC
TRBV30,TRBD2,.,TRBJ2-5,CAWSGLAGETQYF,TGTGCCTGGAGTGGACTAGCGGGAGAGACCCAGTACTTC
TRBV6-5,.,.,TRBJ2-1,CASSAKGYNEQFF,TGTGCCAGCAGCGCCAAGGGGTACAATGAGCAGTTCTTC
TRBV28,.,.,TRBJ1-5,CASSPTGNQPQHF,TGTGCCAGCAGCCCTACAGGGAATCAGCCCCAGCATTTT
TRBV12-2,.,.,TRBJ2-5,CASRFFSRSRGGQETQYF,TGTGCAAGTCGCTTTTTTTCCCGCTCCCGGGGAGGGCAAGAGACCCAGTACTTC
TRBV6-5,TRBD2,.,TRBJ2-7,CASRPPGLVYEQYF,TGTGCCAGCAGGCCTCCGGGACTAGTCTACGAGCAGTACTTC
TRBV19,.,.,TRBJ2-5,CASSIAGTEGVTQYF,TGTGCCAGTAGTATAGCCGGGACCGAGGGGGTGACCCAGTACTTC
TRBV5-1,.,.,TRBJ2-3,CASSLAVSLNTQYF,TGCGCCAGCAGCTTGGCCGTATCCCTTAATACGCAGTATTTT
TRBV2,TRBD1,.,TRBJ2-1,CASYGTGGSYNEQFF,TGTGCCAGCTACGGGACAGGGGGTTCCTACAATGAGCAGTTCTTC
TRBV9,TRBD2,.,TRBJ2-1,CASSVGGLAGYNEQFF,TGTGCCAGCAGCGTAGGAGGGCTAGCGGGATACAATGAGCAGTTCTTC
TRBV5-1,.,.,TRBJ1-3,CASSPTPVSGNTIYF,TGCGCCAGCAGCCCCACACCCGTCTCTGGAAACACCATATATTTT
TRBV11-2,TRBD1,.,TRBJ1-1,CASSLSQGGTEAFF,TGTGCCAGCAGCTTGAGCCAGGGGGGAACTGAAGCTTTCTTT
TRBV18,.,.,TRBJ1-1,CASSSRVDTEAFF,TGTGCCAGCTCAAGCAGGGTCGACACTGAAGCTTTCTTT
TRBV9,TRBD2,.,TRBJ2-1,CASSVASAGDAEQFF,TGTGCCAGCAGCGTAGCCTCAGCGGGAGACGCTGAGCAGTTCTTC
TRBV19,.,.,TRBJ1-2,CASSIVRTNYVGYTF,TGTGCCAGTAGTATAGTGCGGACTAACTATGTCGGCTACACCTTC
TRBV3-1/TRBV3-2,.,.,TRBJ2-7,CASSQDLRNEQYF,TGTGCCAGCAGCCAAGATCTAAGAAACGAGCAGTACTTC
TRBV11-2,TRBD1,.,TRBJ1-2,CASSSDRGREGYTF,TGTGCCAGCAGCTCGGACAGGGGGCGAGAAGGCTACACCTTC
TRBV4-1,TRBD2,.,TRBJ2-1,CASSQEGGSSYNEQFF,TGCGCCAGCAGCCAAGAGGGCGGGAGCTCCTACAATGAGCAGTTCTTC
TRBV5-1,TRBD1,.,TRBJ1-2,CASSLAGTGRTYGYTF,TGCGCCAGCAGCTTGGCGGGGACAGGGCGGACCTATGGCTACACCTTC
TRBV7-2,TRBD1,.,TRBJ1-5,CASSSRTGVHQPQHF,TGTGCCAGCAGCTCTAGGACAGGGGTACATCAGCCCCAGCATTTT
TRBV30,TRBD2,few,TRBJ2-3,CAWSVSLAGGEDTQYF,TGTGCCTGGAGTGTTTCCCTAGCGGGAGGGGAGGATACGCAGTATTTT
TRBV7-9,TRBD1,.,TRBJ1-4,CASSLVSPGTAVFF,TGTGCCAGCAGCTTAGTATCCCCGGGGACAGCGGTGTTTTTT
TRBV5-5,TRBD1,once,TRBJ2-5,CASSPGQQQETQYF,TGTGCCAGCAGCCCGGGACAGCAACAAGAGACCCAGTACTTC
TRBV19,TRBD1,.,TRBJ1-1,CASTRGQGYTEAFF,TGTGCCAGTACCCGGGGACAGGGGTACACTGAAGCTTTCTTT
TRBV27,.,once,TRBJ2-5,CASSLNGFGQETQYF,TGTGCCAGCAGTTTAAATGGATTCGGGCAAGAGACCCAGTACTTC
TRBV24-1,TRBD2,.,TRBJ2-1,CATSDPTSGNDYYNEQFF,TGTGCCACCAGTGACCCGACTAGCGGGAACGACTACTACAATGAGCAGTTCTTC
TRBV19,.,.,TRBJ2-3,CASSIARDFSDTQYF,TGTGCCAGTAGTATTGCCCGGGACTTCTCAGATACGCAGTATTTT
TRBV29-1,.,.,TRBJ2-7,CSVVGGAYEQYF,TGCAGCGTTGTCGGCGGTGCCTACGAGCAGTACTTC
TRBV29-1,TRBD2,.,TRBJ2-4,CSVGGALAGVGGKNIQYF,TGCAGCGTTGGAGGTGCACTAGCGGGAGTCGGGGGCAAAAACATTCAGTACTTC
TRBV7-2,TRBD2,.,TRBJ2-2,CASSATSGRALGELFF,TGTGCCAGCAGCGCAACAAGCGGGAGGGCCCTCGGGGAGCTGTTTTTT
TRBV6-2/TRBV6-3,.,.,TRBJ2-7,CASSYSPIYEQYF,TGTGCCAGCAGTTACTCCCCAATTTACGAGCAGTACTTC
TRBV4-3,TRBD1,.,TRBJ2-4,CASSQDQSGTGGGIQYF,TGCGCCAGCAGCCAAGACCAATCGGGGACAGGGGGCGGCATTCAGTACTTC
TRBV12-5,TRBD1,.,TRBJ1-5,CASGLQTTGDSNQPQHF,TGTGCTAGTGGTCTACAAACGACAGGGGATAGCAATCAGCCCCAGCATTTT
TRBV4-2,.,few,TRBJ1-5,CASSRASNQPQHF,TGTGCCAGCAGCCGAGCAAGCAATCAGCCCCAGCATTTT
TRBV19,.,.,TRBJ1-2,CASSRDPDGGPLYGYTF,TGTGCCAGTAGTAGGGATCCCGACGGAGGGCCCCTCTATGGCTACACCTTC
TRBV7-2,.,.,TRBJ2-7,CASRPGGGRASYEQYF,TGTGCCAGCAGACCAGGGGGCGGGAGGGCCTCCTACGAGCAGTACTTC
TRBV6-5,TRBD1,once,TRBJ2-5,CASSRGQLETQYF,TGTGCCAGCAGTAGGGGGCAGCTTGAGACCCAGTACTTC
TRBV7-2,.,few,TRBJ2-7,CASSAYRTGRYEQYF,TGTGCCAGCAGCGCCTACAGAACAGGGCGCTACGAGCAGTACTTC
TRBV7-2,.,.,TRBJ1-1,CASSLKASTIGDTEAFF,TGTGCCAGCAGCTTAAAGGCGTCTACTATAGGGGACACTGAAGCTTTCTTT
TRBV7-2,TRBD2,.,TRBJ2-7,CASSLAREDEQYF,TGTGCCAGCAGCTTAGCGCGGGAGGACGAGCAGTACTTC
TRBV2,TRBD2,.,TRBJ2-7,CASREAGGRYEQYF,TGTGCCAGCAGGGAAGCGGGAGGACGGTACGAGCAGTACTTC
TRBV21-1,.,.,TRBJ2-6,CASTPQGQLSGANVLTF,TGTGCCAGCACCCCACAGGGACAGTTATCTGGGGCCAACGTCCTGACTTTC
TRBV11-3,.,.,TRBJ2-1,CASSLGGLSYNEQFF,TGTGCCAGCAGCTTAGGGGGCCTCTCCTACAATGAGCAGTTCTTC